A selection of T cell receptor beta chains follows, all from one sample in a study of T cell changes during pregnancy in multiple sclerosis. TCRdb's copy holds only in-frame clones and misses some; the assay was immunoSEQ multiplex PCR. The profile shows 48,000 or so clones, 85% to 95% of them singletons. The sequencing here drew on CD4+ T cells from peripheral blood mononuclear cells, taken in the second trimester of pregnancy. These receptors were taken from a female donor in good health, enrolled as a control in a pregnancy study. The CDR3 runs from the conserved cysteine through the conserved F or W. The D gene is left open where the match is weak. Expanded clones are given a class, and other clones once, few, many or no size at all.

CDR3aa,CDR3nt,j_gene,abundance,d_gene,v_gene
CASSQDAGGTGELFF,TGTGCCAGCAGCCAAGATGCCGGGGGCACCGGGGAGCTGTTTTTT,TRBJ2-2,-,-,TRBV4-2
CASSTDGTSGRLPSSYEQYF,TGTGCCAGCAGCACCGACGGGACTAGCGGGAGACTTCCAAGCTCCTACGAGCAGTACTTC,TRBJ2-7,-,-,TRBV21-1
CASSVPGQVDEKLFF,TGTGCCAGCAGTGTCCCGGGACAGGTGGATGAAAAACTGTTTTTT,TRBJ1-4,-,TRBD1,TRBV25-1
CASSPGTVTEQYF,TGTGCCAGCAGCCCCGGGACAGTGACCGAGCAGTACTTC,TRBJ2-7,-,TRBD1,TRBV7-2
CASRAGRDEQFF,TGTGCCAGCAGGGCTGGCAGGGATGAGCAGTTCTTC,TRBJ2-1,-,-,TRBV28
CASSSGDDTGELFF,TGTGCCAGTAGTAGCGGTGACGACACCGGGGAGCTGTTTTTT,TRBJ2-2,-,-,TRBV19
CASSLRGAALGETQYF,TGTGCCAGCAGCTTGCGGGGAGCAGCCCTCGGGGAGACCCAGTACTTC,TRBJ2-5,-,-,TRBV5-6
CASSHPGTQNQPQHF,TGTGCCAGTAGTCACCCTGGGACTCAAAACCAGCCCCAGCATTTT,TRBJ1-5,-,-,TRBV19
CASRPGTGAEKLFF,TGTGCCAGCAGGCCCGGGACAGGGGCTGAAAAACTGTTTTTT,TRBJ1-4,-,TRBD1,TRBV6-6
CASSQSADRVNYEQYF,TGCGCCAGCAGTCAATCAGCCGACAGGGTTAACTACGAGCAGTACTTC,TRBJ2-7,-,TRBD1,TRBV23-1
CASSLDWDKGINEQFF,TGTGCCAGCAGCTTGGATTGGGACAAAGGGATCAATGAGCAGTTCTTC,TRBJ2-1,once,-,TRBV5-4
CASSFGGFNSPLHF,TGTGCCAGCAGTTTTGGGGGGTTTAATTCACCCCTCCACTTT,TRBJ1-6,-,-,TRBV27
CASSPPQKDAYEQYF,TGTGCCAGCTCACCACCACAGAAAGACGCCTACGAGCAGTACTTC,TRBJ2-7,-,-,TRBV18
CASKDGGNYNEQFF,TGTGCCAGCAAGGACGGAGGGAACTACAATGAGCAGTTCTTC,TRBJ2-1,-,-,TRBV28
CASSQDGWGAGNTIYF,TGCGCCAGCAGCCAAGATGGGTGGGGGGCTGGAAACACCATATATTTT,TRBJ1-3,-,-,TRBV4-1
CASSPPYGAYNEQFF,TGTGCCAGCTCACCACCCTACGGAGCCTACAATGAGCAGTTCTTC,TRBJ2-1,-,-,TRBV18
CATSRSGLHSYNEQFF,TGTGCCACCAGCAGGTCAGGGCTACACTCCTACAATGAGCAGTTCTTC,TRBJ2-1,-,-,TRBV15
CASNTGGTEAFF,TGTGCCAGCAATACAGGGGGAACTGAAGCTTTCTTT,TRBJ1-1,-,TRBD1,TRBV6-5
CASSVLIAGGNEQFF,TGTGCCAGCAGCGTCCTCATAGCGGGAGGCAATGAGCAGTTCTTC,TRBJ2-1,-,TRBD2,TRBV9
CASSSSSGRGETQYF,TGTGCCAGCAGCTCTTCTAGCGGGAGAGGAGAGACCCAGTACTTC,TRBJ2-5,-,TRBD2,TRBV7-3
CASSFDRARSPLHF,TGTGCCAGCAGTTTCGACAGGGCACGTTCACCCCTCCACTTT,TRBJ1-6,-,TRBD1,TRBV6-5
CASSGLAGGAYEQYF,TGTGCCAGCTCCGGACTAGCGGGGGGGGCCTACGAGCAGTACTTC,TRBJ2-7,-,TRBD2,TRBV25-1
CASGLAGVNEQFF,TGTGCCAGCGGACTAGCGGGTGTTAATGAGCAGTTCTTC,TRBJ2-1,-,TRBD2,TRBV2
CSVEEEVQGAAFF,TGCAGCGTTGAAGAAGAAGTACAGGGGGCGGCTTTCTTT,TRBJ1-1,-,TRBD1,TRBV29-1
CASSQDWTGGFYGYTF,TGCGCCAGCAGCCAAGATTGGACAGGGGGCTTCTATGGCTACACCTTC,TRBJ1-2,-,TRBD1,TRBV4-3
CASGGGFPGFYGYTF,TGTGCCAGCGGAGGAGGCTTCCCGGGATTCTATGGCTACACCTTC,TRBJ1-2,-,-,TRBV27
CASSLAGDSNQPQHF,TGTGCCAGCAGCTTAGCAGGGGATAGCAATCAGCCCCAGCATTTT,TRBJ1-5,-,-,TRBV5-5
CASSSTSGGYNEQFF,TGTGCCAGCAGCTCTACTAGCGGGGGATACAATGAGCAGTTCTTC,TRBJ2-1,-,TRBD2,TRBV5-4
CASSSGTSSYNEQFF,TGTGCCAGCAGTTCCGGGACTAGCTCCTACAATGAGCAGTTCTTC,TRBJ2-1,once,TRBD2,TRBV7-2
CASSSRDRYLPYF,TGTGCCAGCAGCTCCCGGGACAGGTATTTGCCGTACTTC,TRBJ2-7,-,TRBD1,TRBV7-6
CASKEGGRDTQYF,TGTGCCAGCAAAGAGGGGGGGCGAGATACGCAGTATTTT,TRBJ2-3,-,-,TRBV6-1
CASRPTSGRPKDTQYF,TGTGCCAGCAGACCGACTAGCGGGAGACCCAAAGATACGCAGTATTTT,TRBJ2-3,-,TRBD2,TRBV7-9